This section outlines one TCR beta chain sequence together with its context. This clonotype was counted only a few times. Its antigen target is currently unknown. No qualities accompany the bases; no much larger clone lies one base away. These data are taken from a study of T-cell memory formation after mild COVID-19 (dated by TCRdb to the early 2020s). Notes on the research overall: TCR sequence clusters from the two donors were found to be largely donor specific. Longitudinal TCRalpha and TCRbeta repertoire sequencing tracked T-cell clones expanding and contracting after mild COVID-19 in two donors. Two young, previously healthy adult volunteers, one female and one male, were included in the cohort.

The study at large found these results: Balanced CD4/CD8 phenotypes were observed for clones contracting from day 15 to 85, whereas a bias towards CD4+ was observed for a second wave of clones expanding from day 15 to 37. The detection of some responding clones in pre-infection memory suggests that pre-existing cross-reactive memory T cells joined the SARS-CoV-2 response. Only a couple of mild cases were covered in the study, and larger cohorts including severe cases with pre-infection samples were considered necessary. Contracting CD4+ clones were located mainly in the CM and EM memory subsets, whereas CD8+ clones were found to be enriched in EMRA. SARS-CoV-2 specificity of the second-wave clones peaking on day 37 was not confirmed.

The CDR3 goes from the cysteine to the phenylalanine over 15 residues. Solely the CDR3 DNA is kept, with 45 bases framed from the first base. V loses 1 base at its end and J loses 12 bases; junction bases beyond the gene matches: 7. According to the germline V gene (reference sequence), CDR1 reads LGHDT and CDR2 reads YNNKEL. Ficoll-Paque density gradient centrifugation was used to isolate PBMCs. The sample was run on an Illumina NovaSeq 6000. cDNA libraries for TCRalpha and TCRbeta were prepared by 5'RACE using constant-segment primers, with sample barcodes and unique molecular identifiers added. Trizol reagent was used to extract RNA from every sample. The libraries were amplified in two PCR steps, and the second step added a second sample barcode and Illumina TruSeq adapters. The libraries were sequenced on an Illumina NovaSeq using 2 x 150 bp paired-end reads. The authors' pipeline ran thus. The reads were demultiplexed and collapsed into UMI-guided consensus sequences using migec v1.2.7. With mixcr v2.1.11, UMI consensuses were aligned to TRA and TRB V and J templates and assembled into clonotypes. Clonotypes were classified as expanded or contracted when called significant by both edgeR and NoisET, with noise models trained on biological replicates. edgeR calls used a false discovery rate-adjusted p below 0.01 and a log2 fold-change threshold of 1. As an exploratory analysis of dynamics, max-normalized trajectories of the 1000 most abundant clonotypes were examined by PCA with hierarchical clustering. The CD4 or CD8 phenotype of responding clones was assigned using the separately sequenced CD4+ and CD8+ repertoires. TCRdb reanalyzed the raw reads on its own, using fastp at Q25 for trimming and MiXCR for clone calling, and kept in-frame beta chains. Rows with a matching CDR3 protein are joined into one entry that keeps the most common DNA and genes. The V and J calls were determined by TCRdb, not by the authors. Across this sample there are some 160,000 distinct CDR3 sequences, with roughly 28% seen only once. About 12% of the sample comes from the top ten.

Specimen: PBMCs or a T cell subset sorted from them (not recorded which). This sequence was found in an adult woman who had mild COVID-19 (a few samples of this study predate the infection). The sample titles of this study are shuffled in the database, so cell type and time point are left out; the donor was told from shared clones. The chain is encoded by TRBV3-1 joined to TRBJ2-1; 12 bases in the middle match TRBD1. The nucleotides are TGTGCCAGCAGCCAAGTAGGGACAGGGGGCGGAAGGCAGTTCTTC. Its translation is CASSQVGTGGGRQFF.